These T cell receptor beta chains were read from a single sample in a study of shared clonotypes between healthy human individuals. Profiled with immunoSEQ multiplex PCR; TCRdb holds only in-frame clones, not every one. The sample lists about 2,100,000 clones, about 92% seen once, with roughly 1.8% in the top ten. Sequenced sample: naive CD8+ T cells from PBMCs. These receptors were taken from a man between 18 and 35 years old in good health. Some clones in this sample may be carry-over from other donors' samples. The CDR3 runs from the conserved cysteine through the conserved F or W. The D gene is left open where the match is weak. A clone size is listed for some rows: how often the clone was seen (once, few, many), or a class if it is expanded.

v_call	j_call	d_call	clone_size	cdr3_nt	cdr3_aa
TRBV15	TRBJ2-7	NA	NA	TGTGCCACCAGCAGCCACATTCCCGGTGGCTACGAGCAGTACTTC	CATSSHIPGGYEQYF
TRBV7-2	TRBJ2-2	TRBD2	NA	TGTGCCAGCAGCTTAGCTGGACTAGCCGGCACCGGGGAGCTGTTTTTT	CASSLAGLAGTGELFF
TRBV9	TRBJ2-1	TRBD1	NA	TGTGCCAGCAGCCCCCAACGAATACAGGGGAGCTCCTACAATGAGCAGTTCTTC	CASSPQRIQGSSYNEQFF
TRBV29-1	TRBJ2-7	NA	once	TGTAAATCCCTTCGGACCTACGAGCAGTACTTC	CKSLRTYEQYF
TRBV28	TRBJ1-4	TRBD1	NA	TGTGCCAGCAGTTTAGGGTCCGGGACAGCCGAAAAACTGTTTTTT	CASSLGSGTAEKLFF
TRBV30	TRBJ2-2	NA	NA	TGTGCCTCCTTTTTCCTTGGGGGGGAGCTGTTTTTT	CASFFLGGELFF
TRBV27	TRBJ2-7	TRBD2	NA	TGTGCCAGCAGTTCCACCTGGGAGGGCGAGCAGTACTTC	CASSSTWEGEQYF
TRBV4-3	TRBJ2-5	NA	NA	TGCGCCAGCAGCCAAGACTGGGAAGAGACCCAGTACTTC	CASSQDWEETQYF
TRBV30	TRBJ2-4	TRBD2	NA	TGTGCCTGGAGTGTACGCCTAGCGGAAAGGGACATTCAGTACTTC	CAWSVRLAERDIQYF
TRBV19	TRBJ2-1	NA	NA	TGTGCCAGTAGTTCTAGGGTGGGAGATGAGCAGTTCTTC	CASSSRVGDEQFF
TRBV10-3	TRBJ2-7	NA	NA	TGTGCCATCAGTGAGTCACAGCCAAGGGCCGAGCAGTACTTC	CAISESQPRAEQYF
TRBV7-9	TRBJ2-1	NA	NA	TGTGCCAGCTATGACTTGACGCGTAATGAGCAGTTCTTC	CASYDLTRNEQFF
TRBV4-3	TRBJ1-1	NA	NA	TGCGCCAGCAGCCAAGAGGATGGTCTGGAGACTGAAGCTTTCTTT	CASSQEDGLETEAFF
TRBV6-5	TRBJ2-7	TRBD1	NA	TGTGCCAGCAGTTACTCGTCTGGACAGGTATCCTACGAGCAGTACTTC	CASSYSSGQVSYEQYF
TRBV5-1	TRBJ2-5	NA	NA	TGCGCCAGCAGCTTGACGCAGGCTAATATTCAAGAGACCCAGTACTTC	CASSLTQANIQETQYF